The present TCR beta chain was sequenced within a study of blood T cell repertoires in COVID-19. Authors' processing steps: It was from reference gene primer amplification that nucleated cell counts were estimated. Profiling relied on immunoSEQ multiplex PCR, and the TCRdb table lists in-frame clones only, not all of them. V, J and clone size derive from that table, while D and trimming were established from the DNA sequence. The top ten clones hold less than 2.5% of a sample with around 250,000 clones, approximately 85% of them seen once. Germline trimming cut 7 bases from V and 0 bases from J; bases unmatched to any gene: 6. The CDR3 contains 14 residues. CDR1 is SNHLY, CDR2 FYNNEI, per germline.

The sequence derives from a woman between 50 and 59 years old who had recovered from COVID-19. Sequences were obtained from PBMCs or T cells enriched from blood (not recorded which). The genes are TRBV2 and TRBJ2-7; 7 bases match TRBD1. The CDR3 DNA sequence: TGTGCCAGCACCGACCGGGACAGCTCCTACGAGCAGTACTTC. Its translation is CASTDRDSSYEQYF. The whole variable domain, filled in from reference TRBV2 and TRBJ2-7, reads EPEVTQTPSHQVTQMGQEVILRCVPISNHLYFYWYRQILGQKVEFLVSFYNNEISEKSEIFDDQFSVERPDGSNFTLKIRSTKLEDSAMYFCASTDRDSSYEQYFGPGTRLTVT.